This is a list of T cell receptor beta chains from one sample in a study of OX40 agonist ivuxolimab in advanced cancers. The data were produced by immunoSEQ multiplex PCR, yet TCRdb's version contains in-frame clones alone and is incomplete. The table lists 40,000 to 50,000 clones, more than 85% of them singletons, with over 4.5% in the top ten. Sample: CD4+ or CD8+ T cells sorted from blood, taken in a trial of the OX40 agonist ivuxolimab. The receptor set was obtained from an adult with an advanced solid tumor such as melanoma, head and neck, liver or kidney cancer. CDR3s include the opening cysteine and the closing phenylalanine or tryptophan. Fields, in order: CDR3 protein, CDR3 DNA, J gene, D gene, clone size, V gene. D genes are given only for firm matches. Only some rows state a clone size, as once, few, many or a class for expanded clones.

CASSHPGQGRAEAFF TGTGCCAGCAGTCACCCCGGACAGGGGAGGGCTGAAGCTTTCTTT TRBJ1-1 TRBD1 medium-sized TRBV6-5
CASSYSTYSNTEAFF TGTGCCAGCAGTTACTCTACATATTCTAACACTGAAGCTTTCTTT TRBJ1-1 NA NA TRBV6-5
CASSLGNEQFF TGTGCCAGCAGCTTAGGCAATGAGCAGTTCTTC TRBJ2-1 NA NA TRBV7-3
CASRVGLADLGYEQYF TGTGCCAGCAGGGTGGGACTAGCGGATTTAGGTTACGAGCAGTACTTC TRBJ2-7 TRBD2 once TRBV5-5
CASSVPTDLSGGSYEQYF TGTGCCAGCAGTGTTCCCACCGACCTTAGCGGGGGCTCCTACGAGCAGTACTTC TRBJ2-7 TRBD2 NA TRBV2
CAMTGSHTGELFF TGTGCCATGACAGGGAGCCACACCGGGGAGCTGTTTTTT TRBJ2-2 TRBD1 NA TRBV7-8
CASSQEAVSGRVDYEQYF TGCGCCAGCAGCCAAGAAGCGGTTAGCGGGAGGGTTGACTACGAGCAGTACTTC TRBJ2-7 TRBD2 NA TRBV4-3
CASSEVQDSALSDYGYTF TGTGCCAGCAGTGAAGTCCAGGACTCGGCACTGTCGGACTATGGCTACACCTTC TRBJ1-2 NA NA TRBV2
CASSQGPGVPNEKLFF TGCGCCAGCAGCCAAGGGCCGGGAGTCCCTAATGAAAAACTGTTTTTT TRBJ1-4 NA NA TRBV4-1
CASSYAGETQYF TGTGCCAGCAGTTACGCCGGGGAGACCCAGTACTTC TRBJ2-5 NA NA TRBV6-5